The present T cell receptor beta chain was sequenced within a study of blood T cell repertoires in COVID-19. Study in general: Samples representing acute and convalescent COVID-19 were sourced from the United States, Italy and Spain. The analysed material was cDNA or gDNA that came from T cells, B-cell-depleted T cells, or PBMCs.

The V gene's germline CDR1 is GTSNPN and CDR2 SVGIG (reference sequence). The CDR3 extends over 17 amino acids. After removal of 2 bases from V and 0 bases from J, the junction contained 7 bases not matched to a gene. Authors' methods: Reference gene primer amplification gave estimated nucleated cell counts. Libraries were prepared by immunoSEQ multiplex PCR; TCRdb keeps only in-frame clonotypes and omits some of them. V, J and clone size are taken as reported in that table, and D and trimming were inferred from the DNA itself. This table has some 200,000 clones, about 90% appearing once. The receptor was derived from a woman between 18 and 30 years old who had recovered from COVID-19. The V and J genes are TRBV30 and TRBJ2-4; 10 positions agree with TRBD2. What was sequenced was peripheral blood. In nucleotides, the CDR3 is TGTGCCTGGAGTTGGAGAGCGGGAGGGATAGCCAAAAACATTCAGTACTTC. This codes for CAWSWRAGGIAKNIQYF.